This TCR beta chain was obtained from a study of identifying expanded T cells in peripheral blood (dated by TCRdb to about 2019). Describing the broader study: Separate aliquots of the same genomic DNA pool were sequenced to produce technical replicates, and four replicates were compared in pairs.

What the research found in general, with its limitations: In all healthy donors, the variance in clone template counts between samples taken around 14 days apart rose significantly as total template count increased. The binomial model flagged approximately 1.2 differentially abundant clones between technical replicates, compared with about 16 over around 2 weeks and 18 to 20 over roughly 4 weeks. Across all healthy-donor time intervals, the beta-binomial model significantly cut both the number of clones called differentially abundant and the false-positive rate. The authors expected that biological variance in healthy repertoires might rise further over much longer intervals, such as months to years.

Taken from cysteine to phenylalanine, the CDR3 has 16 residues. Only the CDR3 DNA is retained, 48 bases long and in frame from the first base. The germline V gene specifies MGHRA as CDR1 and YSYEKL as CDR2. At the junction V is shortened by 1 base and J by 2 bases, with 12 bases in between. No immune events, such as infections, were documented for the healthy donors during the collection period. Blood repertoires from healthy donors were used as a training cohort for calibrating time-dependent variance in a beta-binomial model of differential abundance of T-cell clones. The training cohort included approximately ten healthy donors, of whom 3 were female and 7 were male. On average the donors were approximately 40 years old, and their ages spanned 29 to 64 years. Obtained from a commercial supplier, whole blood was collected from each healthy donor at three time points set around 13 days apart. Genomic DNA was extracted from unsorted whole blood for immunosequencing.

TCRbeta CDR3 regions were profiled by bias-controlled multiplex PCR amplification of genomic DNA with the immunoSEQ Assay. Per the original workflow: To quantify the absolute abundance of each unique TCRbeta CDR3 region, the sequences were collapsed and filtered. Differential abundance was assessed using a binomial (Fisher-equivalent) model and a beta-binomial model in which time-dependent variance fitted from healthy donors was added. Any clone with fewer than 5 combined templates was excluded, and a clone was called differentially abundant if its Benjamini-Hochberg FDR was below 0.01. In the beta-binomial model, variance was expressed as a function of the total template count across the two samples, in the form v = (b*log(k)+a)^2. In its TCRdb copy, this immuneACCESS table keeps in-frame sequences only and misses some clones. Where compared with another copy, unresolved V genes explain less than half of these, and the others have no known cause. The D gene and trimming were derived from the DNA, and the V and J assignments and clone size from that table. The sample includes about 58,000 clones, with around nine tenths observed a single time. Of the sample, 3% to 4.5% is held by the ten largest clones.

On this clone: Its antigen specificity is not known. The record has no base qualities; no much larger clone is one base away.

The rearrangement joined TRBV4-1 to TRBJ1-3; the D gene is perhaps TRBD1, on 5 matching bases. The receptor was isolated from a person aged 18 to 70 in good health. What was sequenced was blood. The DNA sequence is as follows: TGCGCCAGCAGCCAAGGAGCCGGGACCACTGGAAACACCATATATTTT. This encodes CASSQGAGTTGNTIYF.